The 19 T cell receptor beta chains below all came from one sample that was sequenced in a study of T-cell reconstitution after alpha-beta-depleted transplantation in children. A TCRbeta library incorporating unique molecular identifiers was prepared. TCRdb called the PCR reads again in MiXCR, with one record for every CDR3 protein. Here the sample spans some 840,000 distinct CDR3 sequences, roughly 15% being singletons. Source: PBMCs, mostly from graft donor cells, taken 360 days after TCRalphabeta/CD19-depleted stem cell transplant. The receptors were gathered from a male patient aged 10-17 years who had a stem cell transplant for acute lymphoblastic leukemia, so the T cells may come from the graft donor.

V is TRBV29-1 and J is TRBJ1-1, with D perhaps TRBD1 (5 bases). Trimming removed 4 bases at V and 0 bases at J, with 9 bases between. The germline CDR1 and CDR2 sequences are SQVTM and ANQGSEA. The CDR3 runs to 13 residues. This chain's CDR3 is CSVGRGMNTEAFF. CDR3 bases: TGCAGCGTTGGGAGGGGTATGAACACTGAAGCTTTCTTT.

This clonotype was observed at least ten times. CDR3 nucleotides: TGTGCCAGCTCAGAACTTAGCACAGATACGCAGTATTTT. It translates to CASSELSTDTQYF. The rearrangement joins TRBV18 to TRBJ2-3; unclear D gene. Trimming shortened V by 5 bases and J by 0 bases, and 6 bases separated the two germline ends. CDR3 length equals 13 residues. Germline-derived CDR1 and CDR2 are KGHSH and LQKENI.

This clonotype was seen a few times. V gene TRBV12-3 or TRBV12-4 combines with J gene TRBJ1-3, with 10 positions matching TRBD1. The CDR3 totals 18 residues. J gave up 1 base and V 11 bases, and 17 bases lay outside the gene matches. CDR3 sequence (DNA): TGTGCCGTAACCGGGACAGGGGTTACTGGCGGGTCTGGAAACACCATATATTTT. Protein: CAVTGTGVTGGSGNTIYF.

In this sample, this clonotype turned up once. The rearrangement links TRBV7-2 to TRBJ2-1; TRBD2 aligns across 7 bases. The V segment lost 1 base and the J segment 7 bases; nucleotides outside the gene matches: 13. This CDR3 has 17 residues. Germline CDR1 and CDR2: SGHTA and FQGNSA. This CDR3 is CASSLGLGGRAGNEQFF. The CDR3 DNA is TGTGCCAGCAGCTTAGGCTTGGGGGGGAGGGCCGGGAATGAGCAGTTCTTC. The full variable domain, rest sourced from reference TRBV7-2 and TRBJ2-1, is GAGVSQSPSNKVTEKGKDVELRCDPISGHTALYWYRQSLGQGLEFLIYFQGNSAPDKSGLPSDRFSAERTGGSVSTLTIQRTQQEDSAVYLCASSLGLGGRAGNEQFFGPGTRLTVL.

This chain uses TRBV5-1 with TRBJ2-3; 10 nucleotides agree with TRBD2. The CDR3 has 17 residues. V shed 0 bases and J 1 base; nucleotides not matched to a gene: 5. Germline V gene sequence: CDR1 SGHRS, CDR2 YFSETQ. The CDR3 sequence: CASSLAASGRGTDTQYF. CDR3 in DNA: TGCGCCAGCAGCTTGGCAGCTAGCGGGAGAGGCACAGATACGCAGTATTTT.

The chain recombines TRBV7-9 with TRBJ2-1, with no clear D. V gave up 5 bases and J gave up 0 bases, with 14 bases separating them. This CDR3 has 16 residues. The V gene's germline CDR1 is SEHNR and CDR2 FQNEAQ (reference sequence). The CDR3 coding sequence is TGTGCCAGCAGCCAAAAGGTAACTGACTCCTACAATGAGCAGTTCTTC. It codes for CASSQKVTDSYNEQFF.

This clonotype is a singleton in its sample. A much larger clone differs from this one at a single base, so this may be a read error. The chain uses TRBV20-1 and TRBJ2-3, with TRBD2 matching 13 bases. Germline V gives CDR1 DFQATT, CDR2 SNEGSKA (reference sequence). CDR3 length equals 17 residues. CDR3: CCASHLTSGRAEDTQYF. CDR3 nucleotides: TGCTGTGCCAGTCACCTTACTAGCGGGAGGGCCGAAGATACGCAGTATTTT.

The chain links TRBV5-1 to TRBJ2-1; no firm D call. From germline, CDR1 is SGHRS and CDR2 YFSETQ. The CDR3 totals 13 residues. Trimming cost V 0 bases and J 6 bases, with 7 bases left between them. CDR3 coding DNA: TGCGCCAGCAGCTTGGGACTCTCCAATGAGCAGTTCTTC. Its protein is CASSLGLSNEQFF.

The sample holds a few counts of this clonotype. The chain has TRBV5-1 and TRBJ2-3, with TRBD2 matching over 7 bases. With V trimmed by 0 bases and J by 8 bases, 9 bases remained unmatched. CDR1 and CDR2 from the germline V gene are SGHRS and YFSETQ. The CDR3 has 15 residues. The CDR3 DNA reads TGCGCCAGCAGCTTGGGGTGGACTAGAGGGAGTACGCAGTATTTT. It translates to CASSLGWTRGSTQYF.

Ten or more counts support this clonotype. This sequence joins TRBV12-3 or TRBV12-4 and TRBJ1-1; 8 positions match TRBD1. The CDR3 length is 14 residues. V was clipped by 5 bases and J by 4 bases; unmatched bases: 6. The CDR3 here is CASSTWTGSTEAFF. The DNA of the CDR3 is TGTGCCAGCAGTACCTGGACAGGGAGCACTGAAGCTTTCTTT.

This clonotype was seen only a few times. The genes are TRBV27 and TRBJ2-7; maybe TRBD1 (6 bases). V was pared by 5 bases and J by 2 bases, with 10 bases between. CDR1 and CDR2 (germline): MNHEY, SMNVEV (reference sequence). The CDR3 covers 13 residues. CDR3 sequence (DNA): TGTGCCAGCAGTAACTCAGGGGCCTACGAGCAGTACTTC. It codes for CASSNSGAYEQYF.

A few counts support this clonotype. CDR3 protein: CASSLAGWYTGELFF. The CDR3 bases are TGTGCCAGCAGTTTAGCGGGATGGTACACCGGGGAGCTGTTTTTT. This chain uses TRBV12-3 or TRBV12-4 with TRBJ2-2; D gene uncertain. The CDR3 sequence is 15 residues long. V lost 0 bases and J lost 3, with 8 bases in between.

This clonotype showed up just a few times. V and J are TRBV20-1 and TRBJ2-7, with 10 bases lining up with TRBD2. V shed 4 bases, J shed 5 bases, and the junction held 14 bases outside the gene matches. Germline V gives CDR1 DFQATT, CDR2 SNEGSKA (reference sequence). This CDR3 is 16 amino acids long. The CDR3, as DNA: TGCAGTGCTACCCTAAGTGACTTAGCGGGAGGACACGAGCAGTACTTC. Protein sequence: CSATLSDLAGGHEQYF.

This clonotype was seen at least ten times. The rearrangement joins TRBV7-9 to TRBJ2-2; no reliable D call. The CDR3 is made up of 12 amino acids. Germline V gene data show CDR1 as SEHNR and CDR2 as FQNEAQ (reference sequence). Trimming removed 5 bases at V and 7 bases at J, with 8 bases between. The CDR3 spells CASSDLIGELFF. The CDR3 DNA reads TGTGCCAGCAGCGATCTGATCGGGGAGCTGTTTTTT. Full variable domain (rest looked up from reference TRBV7-9 and TRBJ2-2): DTGVSQNPRHKITKRGQNVTFRCDPISEHNRLYWYRQTLGQGPEFLTYFQNEAQLEKSRLLSDRFSAERPKGSFSTLEIQRTEQGDSAMYLCASSDLIGELFFGEGSRLTVL.

This clonotype was seen only a few times. The CDR3 DNA is TGTGCCAGCAGCTTCCCAGGAACGCCTAACGAGCAGTACTTC. Its translation: CASSFPGTPNEQYF. The V gene is TRBV7-9, the J gene TRBJ2-7; D ambiguous. There are 14 residues in the CDR3. The V end was cut by 3 bases, the J end by 5 bases, with 14 bases between. Germline V gene lookup returns CDR1 SEHNR and CDR2 FQNEAQ (reference sequence).

This clonotype was counted between two and nine times. This chain uses TRBV13 with TRBJ1-1; D ambiguous. Trimming removed 3 bases from V and 1 base from J, with 15 bases in between. CDR3 length: 16 residues. Germline values: CDR1 PRHDT, CDR2 FYEKMQ (reference sequence). The CDR3 spells CASSFAPYKRNTEAFF. The CDR3 DNA is TGTGCCAGCAGCTTCGCCCCCTATAAGAGGAACACTGAAGCTTTCTTT.

The chain joins TRBV4-1 to TRBJ2-3, with TRBD2 matching 12 bases. Germline V gene lookup returns CDR1 MGHRA and CDR2 YSYEKL. CDR3 length: 23 residues. V dropped 2 bases and J dropped 5; count of bases not matched to a gene: 26. CDR3 nucleotide sequence: TGCGCCAGCAGCCAACTCTGGATTGGGAACTCTCGATCAGCTAGCGGGAGGGTAGATACGCAGTATTTT. Protein: CASSQLWIGNSRSASGRVDTQYF.

This clonotype appeared a few times. The gene calls are TRBV24-1 and TRBJ1-3, with 7 bases matching TRBD1. With 4 bases clipped from V and 10 bases from J, the junction kept 6 bases outside the gene matches. Germline assignment: CDR1 KGHDR and CDR2 SFDVKD. CDR3 size: 13 residues. CDR3 in amino acids: CATSDGDSGTIYF. The DNA of the CDR3 is TGTGCCACCAGTGACGGGGACAGCGGGACCATATATTTT.

This clonotype has more than one count but fewer than ten. This rearrangement joins TRBV5-1 to TRBJ2-3, with TRBD2 matching 8 bases. V trimming: 1 base; J trimming: 4 bases; junction bases outside the gene matches: 8. Germline V CDR1 and CDR2: SGHRS, YFSETQ. The CDR3 is 16 amino acids. CDR3 sequence: CASSLFTTSAPDTQYF. DNA of the CDR3: TGCGCCAGCAGCTTGTTTACGACTAGCGCGCCAGATACGCAGTATTTT.